Listed here is a single T cell receptor beta chain. Its target is not known. Germline V gene data show CDR1 as MNHEY and CDR2 as SMNVEV (reference sequence). CDR3 size: 14 residues. The V segment lost 6 bases and the J segment 4 bases; nucleotides outside the gene matches: 7. The data were obtained in a study of early stage breast cancer tumors. Study-wide context: Eight or nine ER+/PR+/HER2- tumors were invasive ductal; four were invasive lobular.

Libraries were prepared by immunoSEQ multiplex PCR; TCRdb keeps only in-frame clonotypes and omits some of them. The sample holds under 45,000 clones, about 78% seen once. Overall study findings and caveats: Comparing each tissue with blood distinguished tumor from normal in 14 of 16 patients.

Material for sequencing was blood. This rearrangement joins TRBV27 to TRBJ1-1, with 8 bases matching TRBD1. The clonotype originates from a person aged 45 to 59 with breast cancer. The CDR3 DNA is TGTGCCAGCAGCCTACAGGGGGTAGGCACTGAAGCTTTCTTT. This encodes CASSLQGVGTEAFF.